One and the same sample provided the 15 T cell receptor beta chains below, sequenced in a study of blood T cells in healthy people across ages. A second PCR of 7 to 11 cycles used a sample-barcoded 5' primer and a J-beta primer mix. TCRdb analysed the 5' RACE reads with MiXCR anew, one entry per CDR3 protein. Counted here are nearly 1 million distinct CDR3 sequences, approximately 50% occurring once; the ten biggest clones make up 20% to 25%. Source material: blood. These receptors all stem from an older woman in good health.

The genes are TRBV20-1 and TRBJ1-2, with D perhaps matching TRBD1 (5 bases). The CDR3 consists of 11 residues. Looked up from germline, CDR1 is DFQATT and CDR2 is SNEGSKA (reference sequence). The CDR3 DNA reads TGCACAGGAAACCGGGGCGCTGGCTACACCTTC. Protein product: CTGNRGAGYTF.

The chain joins TRBV11-2 to TRBJ2-1; no reliable D call. The last part of the DNA fits TRBJ2-7 better; the J call may be wrong. The CDR3 has 16 amino acids. Germline V CDR1 and CDR2: SGHAT, FQNNGV. CDR3 DNA: TGTGCCAGCAGCCCCCCTTTGCGAGGCTCCTACAATGAGCAGTACTTC. Protein product: CASSPPLRGSYNEQYF.

The chain couples TRBV5-1 to TRBJ2-7; D ambiguous. V was cut by 3 bases and J by 9 bases, with 10 bases left in between. The CDR3 is made up of 11 amino acids. Germline CDR1 and CDR2: SGHRS and YFSETQ. CDR3 amino acids: CASSSGIGQYF. In DNA form, the CDR3 reads TGCGCCAGCAGCTCCGGAATAGGGCAGTACTTC.

The chain is built from TRBV7-9 and TRBJ2-3, with D uncertain. Germline loops: CDR1 SEHNR, CDR2 FQNEAQ (reference sequence). The CDR3 totals 14 residues. V gave up 1 base and J gave up 4 bases, with 9 bases separating them. The DNA for the CDR3 is TGTGCCAGCAGCTTAGGGATAGCATCAGATACGCAGTATTTT. Its protein product is CASSLGIASDTQYF.

The CDR3 region is CASSPEGRQETQYF. CDR3 DNA sequence: TGCGCCAGCAGCCCGGAGGGGAGACAAGAGACCCAGTACTTC. This rearrangement joins TRBV5-1 to TRBJ2-5, with a tentative D call TRBD2 (6 bases). Trimming stripped 4 bases from V and 2 bases from J, with 12 bases between. CDR3 length: 14 residues. CDR1 is SGHRS, CDR2 YFSETQ, per germline.

The rearrangement joins TRBV4-3 to TRBJ2-1; TRBD2 agrees at 14 bases. The CDR3 is 16 amino acids. Germline assignment: CDR1 LGHNA and CDR2 YSLEER. Trimming at V came to 1 base and at J to 9 bases, leaving 5 bases not matched to a gene. The CDR3 reads CASSQGLAGGQGEQFF. The CDR3 bases are TGCGCCAGCAGCCAAGGACTAGCGGGAGGGCAGGGTGAGCAGTTCTTC.

This chain joins TRBV6-5 and TRBJ2-5; 8 nucleotides match TRBD2. Germline trimming cut 6 bases from V and 2 bases from J; bases unmatched to any gene: 8. CDR1 and CDR2 from the germline V gene are MNHEY and SVGAGI. This CDR3 has 15 amino acids. CDR3 in amino acids: CASSRAGVRQETQYF. CDR3 in DNA: TGTGCCAGCAGCCGAGCGGGAGTCCGGCAAGAGACCCAGTACTTC.

In its sample, this clonotype was seen many times. V and J are TRBV12-3 or TRBV12-4 and TRBJ1-5; no clear D gene. V shed 2 bases and J shed 4 bases, with 9 bases lying between them. This CDR3 is built from 14 residues. The CDR3 is CASSLLSFNQPQHF. CDR3 DNA: TGTGCCAGCAGTTTATTGAGCTTTAATCAGCCCCAGCATTTT.

This clonotype appeared many times. This chain joins TRBV30 and TRBJ1-2, with D maybe TRBD1 (5 bases). Germline V lookup: CDR1 GTSNPN, CDR2 SVGIG (reference sequence). V was clipped by 5 bases and J by 3 bases, with 10 bases between them. The CDR3 is 12 amino acids. CDR3 in DNA: TGTGCCTGGGAACCGGGACACTATGGCTACACCTTC. As protein: CAWEPGHYGYTF.

The chain combines TRBV3-1 with TRBJ1-2; tentative D call: TRBD1 (6 bases). Germline assignment: CDR1 LGHDT and CDR2 YNNKEL (reference sequence). V gave up 6 bases and J gave up 8 bases, with 25 bases separating them. The CDR3 contains 16 residues. CDR3 bases: TGTGCCAGCAGTCTCTCTAAACTACAGGGTCGGTTAGGCTACACCTTC. Translated, it gives CASSLSKLQGRLGYTF.

This clonotype occurred once. The chain is built from TRBV6-1 and TRBJ2-7, with D unclear. The CDR3 consists of 12 residues. Germline V gene sequence: CDR1 MNHNS, CDR2 SASEGT. The ends were cut back, 4 bases at V and 6 bases at J, with 10 bases in the middle. The DNA of the CDR3 is TGTGCCAGCAGTGTAGGTCCCTCCGAGCAGTACTTC. Its protein product is CASSVGPSEQYF.

The J gene is TRBJ1-5, the V gene TRBV25-1, with D uncertain. The germline V and J ends were trimmed by 1 base and 4 bases, with 8 bases remaining between them. Germline V CDR1 and CDR2: MGHDK, SYGVNS. The CDR3 runs 14 residues. The CDR3 nucleotides read TGTGCCAGCAGTGAATTTGGGGATAATCAGCCCCAGCATTTT. Its protein is CASSEFGDNQPQHF.

The sample holds one count of this clonotype. The chain employs TRBV2 and TRBJ2-3, with TRBD1 as a possible D gene (6 bases). Germline lookup yields CDR1 SNHLY and CDR2 FYNNEI. The CDR3 consists of 15 residues. V was trimmed by 5 bases and J by 3 bases, leaving 15 bases between them. CDR3 protein: CASSLDRPGTDTQYF. The CDR3 bases are TGTGCCAGCAGTCTCGACAGGCCGGGGACAGATACGCAGTATTTT.

In this sample, this clonotype turned up many times. The rearrangement joins TRBV3-1 to TRBJ2-4; 7 nucleotides line up with TRBD2. Germline V lookup: CDR1 LGHDT, CDR2 YNNKEL (reference sequence). The CDR3 has 17 residues. With V trimmed by 3 bases and J by 1 base, 9 bases remained unmatched. The CDR3 DNA sequence: TGTGCCAGCAGCCACGGCAGTGGGAGGGGTGCCAAAAACATTCAGTACTTC. It translates to CASSHGSGRGAKNIQYF.

The V gene is TRBV5-1, the J gene TRBJ2-4; possible D gene TRBD2, 6 bases. The J call is uncertain, as TRBJ2-7 better fits the DNA end. Germline CDR1 reads SGHRS; CDR2 reads YFSETQ. The CDR3 is 15 amino acids. CDR3 amino acids: CASSLGSGVLNEQYF. CDR3 sequence (DNA): TGCGCCAGCAGCTTGGGGTCGGGAGTTTTGAACGAGCAGTACTTC.